This entry lists 16 T cell receptor beta chains sequenced from one sample in a study of control samples from healthy donors and cancer patients. Produced via immunoSEQ multiplex PCR; TCRdb's table is partial and in-frame only. The table has 100,000 to 150,000 clones, under 90% seen once. Sequenced material: PBMCs. These TCRs come from a man between 45 and 60 years old with head and neck cancer.

The gene calls are TRBV2 and TRBJ1-5; D unresolved. This CDR3 comprises 11 residues. Germline V lookup: CDR1 SNHLY, CDR2 FYNNEI. V was trimmed by 5 bases and J by 13 bases, leaving 12 bases between them. CDR3 in amino acids: CASSYEYKQHF. DNA of the CDR3: TGTGCCAGCAGTTACGAGTACAAGCAGCATTTT.

V is TRBV19 and J is TRBJ1-5; D unresolved. The CDR3 covers 17 residues. Germline CDR1 and CDR2: LNHDA and SQIVND (reference sequence). Trimming shortened V by 7 bases and J by 0 bases, and 19 bases separated the two germline ends. CDR3 nucleotide sequence: TGTGCCAGTACTATCGGCCCGTCCTCGGGTAGCAATCAGCCCCAGCATTTT. It yields the protein CASTIGPSSGSNQPQHF.

The chain carries TRBV18 and TRBJ2-7; D might be TRBD2 (5 bases). This CDR3 has 15 amino acids. Germline lookup yields CDR1 KGHSH and CDR2 LQKENI. V gave up 2 bases and J gave up 6 bases, with 17 bases separating them. The CDR3 is CASSPTSLVEGEQYF. CDR3 DNA: TGTGCCAGCTCACCAACTTCGCTGGTAGAGGGCGAGCAGTACTTC.

The rearrangement uses TRBV10-3 and TRBJ1-1; TRBD1 matches 12 bases. V shed 8 bases and J 5 bases; nucleotides not matched to a gene: 9. Germline CDR1 and CDR2: ENHRY and SYGVKD. The CDR3 consists of 15 residues. The CDR3 loop reads CAIAPGQGARTEAFF. CDR3 nucleotide sequence: TGTGCCATCGCGCCGGGACAGGGGGCAAGGACTGAAGCTTTCTTT.

The J gene is TRBJ1-4, the V gene TRBV28; TRBD1 is a possible D gene (5 bases). This CDR3 is built from 15 residues. The germline gives CDR1 MDHEN, CDR2 SYDVKM. V was cut by 6 bases and J by 3 bases, with 14 bases left in between. DNA for the CDR3: TGTGCCAGCAGCCTCTCGACAGCCTCTAATGAAAAACTGTTTTTT. Amino acids: CASSLSTASNEKLFF.

J is TRBJ1-4 and V is TRBV7-2, with D unclear. The CDR3 consists of 15 residues. CDR1 is SGHTA, CDR2 FQGNSA, per germline. V was clipped by 1 base and J by 4 bases, with 10 bases between them. CDR3 sequence reads: CASSLVQNHNEKLFF. The CDR3 nucleotides read TGTGCCAGCAGCTTAGTGCAGAACCATAATGAAAAACTGTTTTTT.

The chain combines TRBV11-2 with TRBJ2-1; the D call may be TRBD1 or TRBD2 (5 bases each). The germline V and J ends were trimmed by 2 bases and 7 bases, with 9 bases remaining between them. The germline CDR1 and CDR2 sequences are SGHAT and FQNNGV. The length of the CDR3 is 13 residues. In DNA, the CDR3 is TGTGCCAGCAGCTTAACGGGGCGGAATGAGCAGTTCTTC. Protein: CASSLTGRNEQFF.

The chain employs TRBV5-8 and TRBJ2-5, with TRBD1 identical over 10 bases. This CDR3 contains 16 residues. The V gene end was trimmed by 9 bases and the J gene end by 1 base; junction bases not matched to a gene: 12. Per the germline V gene, CDR1 is SGHTS and CDR2 is YDEGEE. CDR3 amino acids: CATGQGVIPTQETQYF. CDR3 coding DNA: TGTGCCACAGGACAGGGGGTTATCCCAACCCAAGAGACCCAGTACTTC.

The V and J genes are TRBV6-5 and TRBJ2-5, with unresolved D. CDR3 length: 10 amino acids. The V end lost 11 bases, the J end lost 4 bases, and 8 bases lay between the germline ends. Germline V gives CDR1 MNHEY, CDR2 SVGAGI. For the CDR3, the DNA is TGTGCCTCTTCTGGAGAGACCCAGTACTTC. Translated: CASSGETQYF.

The rearrangement uses TRBV27 and TRBJ1-6, with 7 bases aligning to TRBD1. Germline V CDR1 and CDR2: MNHEY, SMNVEV (reference sequence). V lost 2 bases and J lost 8; bases outside the gene matches: 18. This CDR3 has 19 residues. The CDR3 nucleotides are TGTGCCAGCAGTTTAACGCAGTCGGGATCGGGACAGATCCATTCACCCCTCCACTTT. It translates to CASSLTQSGSGQIHSPLHF.

This chain connects TRBV5-1 to TRBJ2-1; D possibly corresponds to TRBD2 (5 bases). Germline V gene lookup returns CDR1 SGHRS and CDR2 YFSETQ. This CDR3 is 13 amino acids long. V was trimmed by 4 bases and J by 7 bases, leaving 12 bases between them. The CDR3 protein is CASSPPGVNEQFF. The CDR3 region has the DNA TGCGCCAGCAGCCCCCCCGGGGTGAATGAGCAGTTCTTC.

A single count supports this clone. The gene calls are TRBV5-1 and TRBJ1-3; D call uncertain. There are 14 residues in the CDR3. Deletions cut 0 bases from V and 1 base from J, with 5 bases between. Germline CDR1 and CDR2: SGHRS and YFSETQ. CDR3 nucleotide sequence: TGCGCCAGCAGCTTGGACGGATCTGGAAACACCATATATTTT. Encoded protein: CASSLDGSGNTIYF.

The chain has TRBV12-5 and TRBJ2-1; TRBD1 matches at 10 bases. Germline CDR1 LGHNT, CDR2 FRNRAP. The CDR3 covers 15 residues. V lost 5 bases to trimming and J lost 6 bases; unmatched junction nucleotides: 7. CDR3 DNA: TGTGCTAGTGGTAGTGGGACAGGGGCGGGCAATGAGCAGTTCTTC. It is translated as CASGSGTGAGNEQFF.

The rearrangement uses TRBV5-1 and TRBJ2-1, with D possibly TRBD1 on 5 matching bases. CDR1 SGHRS and CDR2 YFSETQ come from the germline V gene. This CDR3 region has 15 residues. The V end was cut by 3 bases, the J end by 4 bases, with 14 bases between. The DNA for the CDR3 is TGCGCCAGCAGCTGGGGCCCGTCGTTGTACAATGAGCAGTTCTTC. Residues: CASSWGPSLYNEQFF.

The chain joins TRBV5-1 to TRBJ2-3; D not resolved. The CDR3 totals 16 residues. The germline V and J ends were trimmed by 2 bases and 2 bases, with 15 bases remaining between them. Germline CDR1 reads SGHRS; CDR2 reads YFSETQ. CDR3 sequence (DNA): TGCGCCAGCAGCTTACCGACCGCGTCGATCACAGATACGCAGTATTTT. This encodes CASSLPTASITDTQYF.

The gene calls are TRBV21-1 and TRBJ1-5. TRBV21-1 is a listed pseudogene. CDR3 size: 15 residues. The CDR3 reads CASVPQSEGNQPQHF. The CDR3 DNA follows: TGTGCCAGCGTACCTCAGTCAGAGGGCAATCAGCCCCAGCATTTT.